One sample yielded the 6 T cell receptor beta chains listed below, sequenced in a study of T cells in Graves' hyperthyroidism and ophthalmopathy. RNA transcripts gave rise to amplified TCR beta CDR3 regions. A first-round RT-PCR of the TCR CDR3 used the HTBI primer set. TCRdb called the multiplex PCR reads again in MiXCR, with one record for every CDR3 protein. The repertoire holds over 300,000 distinct CDR3 sequences, roughly an eighth seen once, with roughly 35% in the top ten. Sequencing used blood. Receptor source: a woman in her 40s with Graves' ophthalmopathy.

This clonotype was found many times. The chain employs TRBV2 and TRBJ2-5; D is uncertain. The CDR3 has 14 amino acids. V dropped 3 bases and J dropped 2 bases, with 10 bases sitting between them. CDR1 is SNHLY, CDR2 FYNNEI, per germline. CDR3 bases: TGTGCCAGCAGTGAGGTTGGGATACAAGAGACCCAGTACTTC. It encodes CASSEVGIQETQYF.

This clonotype was seen many times. The rearrangement links TRBV6-1 to TRBJ2-1; 10 nucleotides match TRBD1. V trimming: 7 bases; J trimming: 7 bases; junction bases outside the gene matches: 13. Germline values: CDR1 MNHNS, CDR2 SASEGT. CDR3 length: 16 amino acids. Here the CDR3 reads CASTQPTGGARNEQFF. The CDR3 DNA reads TGTGCCAGCACTCAACCGACAGGGGGCGCGCGAAATGAGCAGTTCTTC.

This clonotype was seen many times. The chain is built from TRBV10-3 and TRBJ1-2, with D tentatively TRBD1 (5 bases). The CDR3 loop spans 14 amino acids. The V and J ends lost 4 bases and 6 bases respectively, with 15 bases between them. CDR1 is ENHRY, CDR2 SYGVKD, per germline. CDR3 bases: TGTGCCATCAGTGGAATAGTGGCAGGGAATGGCTACACCTTC. As protein: CAISGIVAGNGYTF.

Ten or more counts support this clonotype. This sequence joins TRBV3-1 and TRBJ1-2; no definite D call. Trimming pared 5 bases from V and 4 bases from J, leaving 8 bases between. This CDR3 is 12 amino acids long. The germline V gene has CDR1 LGHDT and CDR2 YNNKEL (reference sequence). CDR3 in amino acids: CASSVPGYGYTF. The DNA for the CDR3 is TGTGCCAGCAGCGTTCCCGGCTATGGCTACACCTTC.

This clonotype has at least ten counts. The rearrangement uses TRBV25-1 and TRBJ2-1, with D perhaps given as TRBD1 or TRBD2 (6 bases each). The length of the CDR3 is 13 residues. The ends were cut back, 3 bases at V and 6 bases at J, with 9 bases in the middle. The germline V gene has CDR1 MGHDK and CDR2 SYGVNS. The CDR3 reads CASSEGGSNEQFF. The CDR3 bases are TGTGCCAGCAGTGAGGGGGGCAGCAATGAGCAGTTCTTC.

This clonotype was seen a handful of times. The chain is built from TRBV20-1 and TRBJ2-2; TRBD1 matches at 7 bases. The CDR3 sequence is 14 residues long. Looked up from germline, CDR1 is DFQATT and CDR2 is SNEGSKA (reference sequence). V shed 5 bases and J 5 bases; nucleotides not matched to a gene: 8. This CDR3 is CSALGQARTGELFF. The CDR3 region has the DNA TGCAGTGCTCTAGGACAGGCGAGGACCGGGGAGCTGTTTTTT.